This is a list of T cell receptor beta chains from one sample in a study of a mutant IDH1 vaccine in newly diagnosed glioma. Antigens for these TCRs are unknown. Libraries were prepared by immunoSEQ multiplex PCR; TCRdb keeps only in-frame clonotypes and omits some of them. The sample records under 55,000 clones, 91% being singletons. The source was PBMCs, collected from a glioma patient whose treatment included an IDH1 peptide vaccine. Every receptor here comes from a man aged 50 to 60 with glioma. Each CDR3 is given with its conserved first and last residue. The D gene is left open where the match is weak. Clone size, where shown, is once, few, many, or a class for clones that have expanded.

TRBJ1-4 | . | . | TRBV21-1 | TGTGCCAGCAGCAAACCTAACCGGGACAGGGGCCTTTTGAACGATAATGAAAAACTGTTTTTT | CASSKPNRDRGLLNDNEKLFF
TRBJ1-2 | . | TRBD1 | TRBV15 | TGTGCCACCAGCAGAGATTCAGGGGGAGATGGCTACACCTTC | CATSRDSGGDGYTF
TRBJ2-3 | . | . | TRBV6-1 | TGTGCCAGCAGTGACAACCAGTGGTGGAACACAGATACGCAGTATTTT | CASSDNQWWNTDTQYF
TRBJ2-7 | . | . | TRBV28 | TGTGCCAGCAGTCCGTTGACAGGTTCCGCTTACGAGCAGTACTTC | CASSPLTGSAYEQYF
TRBJ2-7 | . | . | TRBV7-9 | TGTGCCAGCAGCCGCGGGGACGAGCAGTACTTC | CASSRGDEQYF
TRBJ2-3 | . | . | TRBV7-2 | TGTGCCAGCAGCCACAACCGGGATACAGATACGCAGTATTTT | CASSHNRDTDTQYF
TRBJ1-4 | . | . | TRBV10-3 | TGTGCCACCGGCGGTGGGACGGCGTATGAAAAACTGTTTTTT | CATGGGTAYEKLFF
TRBJ2-2 | . | TRBD2 | TRBV29-1 | TGCAGCGTGGAGCCAGCAGGAGCGGGAGTCTTCGGGGAGCTGTTTTTT | CSVEPAGAGVFGELFF
TRBJ1-2 | few | . | TRBV6-6 | TGTGCCAGCAGCCAGACAACCACCAACTATGGCTACACCTTC | CASSQTTTNYGYTF
TRBJ2-7 | . | TRBD1 | TRBV9 | TGTGCCAGCAGCAAGAGCCCGGGACAGAACTCCTACGAGCAGTACTTC | CASSKSPGQNSYEQYF